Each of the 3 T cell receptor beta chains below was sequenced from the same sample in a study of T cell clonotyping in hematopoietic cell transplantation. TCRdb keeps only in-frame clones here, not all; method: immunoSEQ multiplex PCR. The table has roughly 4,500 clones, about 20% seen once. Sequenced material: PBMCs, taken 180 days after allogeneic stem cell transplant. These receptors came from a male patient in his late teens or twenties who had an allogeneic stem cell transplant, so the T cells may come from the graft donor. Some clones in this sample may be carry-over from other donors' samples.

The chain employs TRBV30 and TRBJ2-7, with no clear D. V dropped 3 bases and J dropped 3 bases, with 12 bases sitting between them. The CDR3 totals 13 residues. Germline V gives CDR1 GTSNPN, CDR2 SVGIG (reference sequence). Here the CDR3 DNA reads TGTGCCTGGAGCCCGGTATCGGACTACGAGCAGTACTTC. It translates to CAWSPVSDYEQYF.

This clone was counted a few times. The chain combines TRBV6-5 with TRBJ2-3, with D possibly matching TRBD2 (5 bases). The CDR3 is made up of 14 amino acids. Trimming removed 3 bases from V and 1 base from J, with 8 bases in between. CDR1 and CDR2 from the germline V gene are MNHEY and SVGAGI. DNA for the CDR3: TGTGCCAGCAGTTATCTGGAGGGCACAGATACGCAGTATTTT. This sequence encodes CASSYLEGTDTQYF.

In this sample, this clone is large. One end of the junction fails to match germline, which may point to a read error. CDR3 region: CASSLRQRYPYF. The CDR3 region has the DNA TGTGCCAGCAGCCTCCGACAGCGGTACCCCTACTTC. This chain uses TRBV13 with TRBJ1-2, with D possibly TRBD1 on 5 matching bases. The CDR3 is 12 residues long. Germline values: CDR1 PRHDT, CDR2 FYEKMQ (reference sequence).